The rows below give T cell receptor beta chains drawn from one sample of a study of graft-versus-host responses after intestinal transplantation. TCRdb's copy holds only in-frame clones and misses some; the assay was immunoSEQ multiplex PCR. This table holds some 95,000 clones, roughly nine tenths found once. These receptors have no identified antigens. The source was unstimulated CD8+ T cells sorted from spleen or lymph node cells, collected before intestinal transplant. These TCRs come from a human donor who received an intestinal transplant. Both conserved end residues are part of each CDR3. The order of the fields is D gene, V gene, CDR3 length, clone size, J gene, CDR3 protein, CDR3 DNA. The D gene is left open where the match is weak. Size is omitted from some rows. Given values are once, few, many or a class for expanded clones.

d_gene: TRBD2
v_gene: TRBV10-3
len: 12
abundance: once
j_gene: TRBJ2-7
CDR3aa: CAITGTSGEQYF
CDR3nt: TGTGCCATCACCGGGACTAGTGGCGAGCAGTACTTC

d_gene: .
v_gene: TRBV4-1
len: 18
abundance: .
j_gene: TRBJ2-5
CDR3aa: CASSQPDNWRDPQETQYF
CDR3nt: TGCGCCAGCAGCCAACCCGACAACTGGCGGGATCCCCAAGAGACCCAGTACTTC

d_gene: .
v_gene: TRBV5-1
len: 14
abundance: .
j_gene: TRBJ2-7
CDR3aa: CASSFNPEFGEQYF
CDR3nt: TGCGCCAGCAGCTTTAATCCCGAGTTCGGCGAGCAGTACTTC

d_gene: .
v_gene: TRBV29-1
len: 12
abundance: .
j_gene: TRBJ2-1
CDR3aa: CSVDILEGEQFF
CDR3nt: TGCAGCGTTGATATCCTAGAAGGTGAGCAGTTCTTC

d_gene: TRBD1
v_gene: TRBV10-3
len: 11
abundance: .
j_gene: TRBJ1-4
CDR3aa: CATRQGEKLFF
CDR3nt: TGTGCCACCCGACAGGGTGAAAAACTGTTTTTT

d_gene: .
v_gene: TRBV6-1
len: 14
abundance: .
j_gene: TRBJ2-1
CDR3aa: CASRTASSYNEQFF
CDR3nt: TGTGCCAGCCGGACAGCCAGCTCCTACAATGAGCAGTTCTTC

d_gene: TRBD2
v_gene: TRBV2
len: 14
abundance: .
j_gene: TRBJ2-7
CDR3aa: CASSEGEGFDEQYF
CDR3nt: TGTGCCAGCAGTGAGGGGGAGGGATTCGACGAGCAGTACTTC

d_gene: .
v_gene: TRBV7-6
len: 16
abundance: .
j_gene: TRBJ1-3
CDR3aa: CASSATVPFSGNTIYF
CDR3nt: TGTGCCAGCAGCGCTACAGTGCCCTTCTCTGGAAACACCATATATTTT

d_gene: .
v_gene: TRBV4-1
len: 16
abundance: .
j_gene: TRBJ2-2
CDR3aa: CASSQDRRKNTGELFF
CDR3nt: TGCGCCAGCAGCCAAGACAGGCGAAAGAACACCGGGGAGCTGTTTTTT

d_gene: TRBD2
v_gene: TRBV9
len: 15
abundance: .
j_gene: TRBJ2-3
CDR3aa: CASSTSGGQADTQYF
CDR3nt: TGTGCCAGCAGCACTAGCGGGGGCCAGGCAGATACGCAGTATTTT

d_gene: .
v_gene: TRBV6-1
len: 14
abundance: .
j_gene: TRBJ1-1
CDR3aa: CASSSTGANTEAFF
CDR3nt: TGTGCCAGCAGTAGTACAGGAGCGAACACTGAAGCTTTCTTT

d_gene: .
v_gene: TRBV5-6
len: 13
abundance: .
j_gene: TRBJ2-2
CDR3aa: CASSLTGIGELFF
CDR3nt: TGTGCCAGCAGCTTAACGGGGATCGGGGAGCTGTTTTTT

d_gene: TRBD1
v_gene: TRBV5-6
len: 13
abundance: .
j_gene: TRBJ1-1
CDR3aa: CASSSTGGTEAFF
CDR3nt: TGTGCCAGCAGCTCGACAGGGGGCACTGAAGCTTTCTTT

d_gene: .
v_gene: TRBV5-4
len: 16
abundance: .
j_gene: TRBJ2-2
CDR3aa: CASSWNSDTNTGELFF
CDR3nt: TGTGCCAGCAGCTGGAATTCGGACACTAACACCGGGGAGCTGTTTTTT

d_gene: TRBD2
v_gene: TRBV15
len: 16
abundance: .
j_gene: TRBJ2-7
CDR3aa: CATSRDRASGNYEQYF
CDR3nt: TGTGCCACCAGCAGAGATCGGGCTAGCGGGAACTACGAGCAGTACTTC

d_gene: TRBD2
v_gene: TRBV13
len: 16
abundance: .
j_gene: TRBJ2-1
CDR3aa: CASSLGVSGGHNEQFF
CDR3nt: TGTGCCAGCAGCTTAGGTGTTAGCGGGGGCCACAATGAGCAGTTCTTC

d_gene: .
v_gene: TRBV19
len: 14
abundance: .
j_gene: TRBJ2-3
CDR3aa: CASSIGGVGGTQYF
CDR3nt: TGTGCCAGTAGTATCGGTGGGGTAGGAGGTACGCAGTATTTT

d_gene: .
v_gene: TRBV28
len: 13
abundance: .
j_gene: TRBJ1-1
CDR3aa: CASSLDRRTEAFF
CDR3nt: TGTGCCAGCAGTTTAGATAGGCGGACAGAAGCTTTCTTT

d_gene: .
v_gene: TRBV6-6
len: 13
abundance: .
j_gene: TRBJ2-5
CDR3aa: CASSLQFQETQYF
CDR3nt: TGTGCCAGCAGCCTACAGTTTCAAGAGACCCAGTACTTC

d_gene: .
v_gene: TRBV6-5
len: 15
abundance: .
j_gene: TRBJ1-4
CDR3aa: CASSYSSVQGEKLFF
CDR3nt: TGTGCCAGCAGTTACTCGAGCGTACAGGGTGAAAAACTGTTTTTT

d_gene: .
v_gene: TRBV7-8
len: 16
abundance: .
j_gene: TRBJ1-5
CDR3aa: CASSLAGWEFNQPQHF
CDR3nt: TGTGCCAGCAGCTTAGCAGGGTGGGAGTTTAATCAGCCCCAGCATTTT

d_gene: TRBD2
v_gene: TRBV5-1
len: 16
abundance: .
j_gene: TRBJ2-1
CDR3aa: CASSAGLAGTGDEQFF
CDR3nt: TGCGCCAGCAGCGCCGGACTAGCGGGAACCGGCGATGAGCAGTTCTTC

d_gene: .
v_gene: TRBV30
len: 15
abundance: .
j_gene: TRBJ2-1
CDR3aa: CAWSGDGSRYNEQFF
CDR3nt: TGTGCCTGGAGTGGGGACGGGAGCCGCTACAATGAGCAGTTCTTC

d_gene: .
v_gene: TRBV5-4
len: 15
abundance: .
j_gene: TRBJ1-4
CDR3aa: CASSYGIGGGEKLFF
CDR3nt: TGTGCCAGCAGCTATGGAATCGGGGGTGGTGAAAAACTGTTTTTT

d_gene: TRBD2
v_gene: TRBV7-9
len: 18
abundance: .
j_gene: TRBJ2-3
CDR3aa: CASSAGLAGGPLGDTQYF
CDR3nt: TGTGCCAGCAGCGCCGGACTAGCGGGAGGTCCTTTGGGGGATACGCAGTATTTT

d_gene: TRBD1
v_gene: TRBV15
len: 19
abundance: .
j_gene: TRBJ2-5
CDR3aa: CATSRPPGTGGARGETQYF
CDR3nt: TGTGCCACCAGCAGACCTCCCGGGACAGGGGGCGCGAGAGGAGAGACCCAGTACTTC

d_gene: .
v_gene: TRBV19
len: 12
abundance: .
j_gene: TRBJ1-2
CDR3aa: CASSTGDVGYTF
CDR3nt: TGTGCCAGTAGTACAGGGGATGTTGGCTACACCTTC

d_gene: .
v_gene: TRBV29-1
len: 16
abundance: .
j_gene: TRBJ2-2
CDR3aa: CSVSLLPQGNTGELFF
CDR3nt: TGCAGCGTTTCCCTCCTTCCGCAGGGAAACACCGGGGAGCTGTTTTTT

d_gene: .
v_gene: TRBV28
len: 12
abundance: .
j_gene: TRBJ2-7
CDR3aa: CASSLWGSEQYF
CDR3nt: TGTGCCAGCAGTTTGTGGGGCTCCGAGCAGTACTTC

d_gene: .
v_gene: TRBV27
len: 11
abundance: .
j_gene: TRBJ1-1
CDR3aa: CASSAGTEAFF
CDR3nt: TGTGCCAGCAGTGCCGGGACTGAAGCTTTCTTT

d_gene: .
v_gene: TRBV6-5
len: 15
abundance: few
j_gene: TRBJ1-5
CDR3aa: CASSPDKDSNQPQHF
CDR3nt: TGTGCCAGCAGTCCCGACAAAGATAGCAATCAGCCCCAGCATTTT

d_gene: .
v_gene: TRBV7-3
len: 13
abundance: .
j_gene: TRBJ1-1
CDR3aa: CASSPHLNTEAFF
CDR3nt: TGTGCCAGCAGCCCTCACCTAAACACTGAAGCTTTCTTT

d_gene: .
v_gene: TRBV6-1
len: 14
abundance: .
j_gene: TRBJ2-7
CDR3aa: CASSDLGGSYEQYF
CDR3nt: TGTGCCAGCAGTGATCTAGGAGGATCCTACGAGCAGTACTTC

d_gene: .
v_gene: TRBV18
len: 12
abundance: .
j_gene: TRBJ1-1
CDR3aa: CASSPRGVEAFF
CDR3nt: TGTGCCAGCTCACCGAGAGGAGTGGAAGCTTTCTTT

d_gene: TRBD1
v_gene: TRBV6-5
len: 15
abundance: .
j_gene: TRBJ2-1
CDR3aa: CASSYSSGGGNEQFF
CDR3nt: TGTGCCAGCAGTTACTCGTCAGGGGGCGGGAATGAGCAGTTCTTC

d_gene: .
v_gene: TRBV9
len: 15
abundance: .
j_gene: TRBJ2-4
CDR3aa: CASSVGMTGVDIQYF
CDR3nt: TGTGCCAGCAGCGTCGGAATGACCGGGGTCGACATTCAGTACTTC

d_gene: TRBD1
v_gene: TRBV27
len: 15
abundance: once
j_gene: TRBJ2-1
CDR3aa: CASSPSGGLGNEQFF
CDR3nt: TGTGCCAGCAGTCCTTCAGGGGGCTTAGGCAATGAGCAGTTCTTC

d_gene: TRBD1
v_gene: TRBV5-1
len: 15
abundance: .
j_gene: TRBJ2-3
CDR3aa: CASSGDRGSTDTQYF
CDR3nt: TGCGCCAGCAGCGGCGACAGGGGGAGCACAGATACGCAGTATTTT

d_gene: .
v_gene: TRBV5-4
len: 15
abundance: .
j_gene: TRBJ1-2
CDR3aa: CASSFRQQANYGYTF
CDR3nt: TGTGCCAGCAGCTTTAGACAGCAAGCTAACTATGGCTACACCTTC

d_gene: TRBD2
v_gene: TRBV5-1
len: 17
abundance: .
j_gene: TRBJ2-1
CDR3aa: CASSLFRLAGDRDEQFF
CDR3nt: TGCGCCAGCAGCCTATTCAGACTAGCGGGAGACCGCGATGAGCAGTTCTTC

d_gene: .
v_gene: TRBV2
len: 18
abundance: once
j_gene: TRBJ1-4
CDR3aa: CASSEVPQEGATNEKLFF
CDR3nt: TGTGCCAGCAGCGAAGTTCCCCAAGAGGGGGCAACTAATGAAAAACTGTTTTTT

d_gene: .
v_gene: TRBV6-1
len: 13
abundance: few
j_gene: TRBJ2-7
CDR3aa: CASRNRQPYEQYF
CDR3nt: TGTGCCAGCAGAAACCGACAGCCCTACGAGCAGTACTTC